The sequence of this T cell receptor (beta chain) was determined in a study of blood T cell repertoires in COVID-19. The wider study: There were acute and convalescent COVID-19 samples, and they came from the United States, Italy and Spain.

In assigning cohorts, the study relied on participant-reported clinical history. Donors of Cohort 3 who recovered were those that had two negative PCRs, clearance, or symptom resolution. V lost 3 bases and J lost 8; bases outside the gene matches: 9. Germline V lookup: CDR1 DFQATT, CDR2 SNEGSKA (reference sequence). This CDR3 region has 14 residues. Study processing details: By means of reference gene primer amplification, nucleated cell counts were estimated. Data came from immunoSEQ multiplex PCR; TCRdb stores just in-frame clones and leaves some out. V, J and clone size are taken as reported in that table, and D and trimming were inferred from the DNA itself. Of 250,000 to 300,000 clones listed, roughly 86% are singletons.

This sequence originates from a woman under 40 who had recovered from COVID-19. The gene calls are TRBV20-1 and TRBJ1-3; 8 nucleotides match TRBD1. The source material was PBMCs or T cells enriched from blood (not recorded which). This CDR3 reads CSASRLDREDTIYF. CDR3 bases: TGCAGTGCTAGTCGTCTGGACAGGGAGGACACCATATATTTT.